A selection of T cell receptor beta chains follows, all from one sample in a study of blood T cell repertoires in COVID-19. TCRdb keeps only in-frame clones here, not all; method: immunoSEQ multiplex PCR. The profile covers 350,000 to 400,000 clones, with 80% to 90% appearing a single time and less than 1.2% taken by the ten largest. The sequencing input was PBMCs or T cells enriched from blood (not recorded which). These receptor sequences come from a young man who had recovered from COVID-19. Each CDR3 is given with its conserved first and last residue. A D gene is named only where the DNA matches it firmly. Rows give clone size only sometimes, using once, few, many, or a class for an expanded clone.

>-|TRBJ2-1|-|TRBV2
TGTGCCAGCAGGACGACTGGGAAGCGGAACAATGAGCAGTTCTTC
CASRTTGKRNNEQFF
>TRBD1|TRBJ1-2|-|TRBV6-2/TRBV6-3
TGTGCCAGCAGCTTACAGGGGGCAGAGAGTGGCTACACCTTC
CASSLQGAESGYTF
>TRBD2|TRBJ2-3|-|TRBV7-3
TGTGCCAGCAGCGCCCCGACTAGCGGGAGCGAAAATACGCAGTATTTT
CASSAPTSGSENTQYF
>TRBD1|TRBJ1-6|-|TRBV19
TGTGCCAGTAGTTTCGGACAGGGCGGTTCACCCCTCCACTTT
CASSFGQGGSPLHF
>TRBD2|TRBJ2-7|-|TRBV19
TGTGCCAGTAGTATTGAGGAAACTAGCGGGTCCTACGAGCAGTACTTC
CASSIEETSGSYEQYF
>-|TRBJ1-3|-|TRBV7-6
TGTGCCAGCAGCCTACGTGGGGGGGCGATCGGCCGAAACACCATATATTTT
CASSLRGGAIGRNTIYF
>-|TRBJ2-1|-|TRBV18
TGTGCCAGCTCACCAGTAGTAATAGACTACAATGAGCAGTTCTTC
CASSPVVIDYNEQFF
>-|TRBJ2-7|-|TRBV28
TGTGCCAGCAGTTTCGTCGGTGCACGGGAGTCATACGAGCAGTACTTC
CASSFVGARESYEQYF
>-|TRBJ2-3|-|TRBV9
TGTGCCAGCAGCGTTGGCCCAGACAGAGATACGCAGTATTTT
CASSVGPDRDTQYF
>-|TRBJ2-3|few|TRBV27
TGTGCCAGCAGTTTTGTAAATACAGATACGCAGTATTTT
CASSFVNTDTQYF
>-|TRBJ1-2|-|TRBV18
TGTGCCAGCTCACAGGGGGTAACATATGGCTACACCTTC
CASSQGVTYGYTF
>-|TRBJ2-1|-|TRBV12-3/TRBV12-4
TGTGCCAGCAGTGCAGGGTCGGATGAGCAGTTCTTC
CASSAGSDEQFF
>TRBD1|TRBJ1-6|-|TRBV19
TGTGCCAGTAAACTCGGGACAGCCAATTCACCCCTCCACTTT
CASKLGTANSPLHF
>TRBD2|TRBJ2-7|-|TRBV10-1
TGCGCCACCGGTGCGGGGGGGCGGGACGAGCAGTACTTC
CATGAGGRDEQYF
>TRBD1|TRBJ1-2|-|TRBV18
TGTGCCAGCTCACGAGGACAGGGACAACTTGGCTACACCTTC
CASSRGQGQLGYTF
>TRBD2|TRBJ2-3|-|TRBV9
TGTGCCAGCAGCGTAGGATGGCGGGAGGTGGGAGATACGCAGTATTTT
CASSVGWREVGDTQYF
>-|TRBJ1-2|once|TRBV5-4
TGTGCCAGCAGCTTGATACAGGTGGATGGCTACACCTTC
CASSLIQVDGYTF
>-|TRBJ2-2|-|TRBV18
TGTGCCAGCTCATCCGGGACACCGAACACCGGGGAGCTGTTTTTT
CASSSGTPNTGELFF
>TRBD2|TRBJ2-3|-|TRBV11-2
TGTGCCAGCAGCGGGATGACTCCGGGACTAGCGGGGGGGGTAGATACGCAGTATTTT
CASSGMTPGLAGGVDTQYF
>TRBD1|TRBJ1-5|-|TRBV5-5
TGTGCCAGCAGCTATGGACAGGGACACAATCAGCCCCAGCATTTT
CASSYGQGHNQPQHF
>TRBD1|TRBJ1-4|-|TRBV5-1
TGCGCCAGCAGCTTCCGGGGACAGGGTAATGAAAAACTGTTTTTT
CASSFRGQGNEKLFF
>-|TRBJ2-7|-|TRBV4-1
TGCGCCAGCAGCCAAGGGGAGTCGCGGACAGTCCCATACGAGCAGTACTTC
CASSQGESRTVPYEQYF
>TRBD1|TRBJ1-6|-|TRBV27
TGTGCCAGCAGTTCGGGACAGAGAGGTTTTATAGGTTCACCCCTCCACTTT
CASSSGQRGFIGSPLHF
>-|TRBJ1-3|-|TRBV7-2
TGTGCCAGCAGCTTGTTTCGGGGATCGGGAAACACCATATATTTT
CASSLFRGSGNTIYF
>TRBD2|TRBJ2-3|-|TRBV27
TGTGCCAGCAGTTTCTTCCTAACTAGCGCGGGCCATAGCACAGATACGCAGTATTTT
CASSFFLTSAGHSTDTQYF
>TRBD2|TRBJ2-5|-|TRBV6-2/TRBV6-3
TGTGCCAGCAGTTACCCAGAAGCGGGGGTGGAGGGGGCCCAGTACTTC
CASSYPEAGVEGAQYF
>TRBD1|TRBJ2-7|-|TRBV18
TGTGCCAGCTCACCTCAGGAGGGACAGGGGCTCGAGCAGTACTTC
CASSPQEGQGLEQYF
>TRBD1|TRBJ1-1|-|TRBV4-1
TGCGCCAGCAGCCAAGATCCGAATAGACTGACAGGGATTGACACTGAAGCTTTCTTT
CASSQDPNRLTGIDTEAFF
>-|TRBJ1-1|-|TRBV19
TGTGCCAGTAGTCCTGGGGACTGGGGACTCACTGAAGCTTTCTTT
CASSPGDWGLTEAFF
>-|TRBJ1-5|-|TRBV28
TGTGCCAGCACCCCTTTGGAGTTTAGCAATCAGCCCCAGCATTTT
CASTPLEFSNQPQHF
>TRBD1|TRBJ1-1|-|TRBV27
TGTGCCAGCAGTCTTAGGACAGGGAGGACTGAAGCTTTCTTT
CASSLRTGRTEAFF
>-|TRBJ2-3|once|TRBV6-5
TGTGCCAGCAGCCAGGGGTTTGGGACAGATACGCAGTATTTT
CASSQGFGTDTQYF
>-|TRBJ1-5|-|TRBV19
TGTGCCAGTAGTATTAATCGGGATCAGCCCCAGCATTTT
CASSINRDQPQHF
>-|TRBJ2-5|few|TRBV5-5
TGTGCCAGCAGCTTGGCTAAAGAGGAGACCCAGTACTTC
CASSLAKEETQYF
>-|TRBJ1-2|-|TRBV21-1
TGTGCCAGCAGCAGGTTTGGCACCACAGTCTATGGCTACACCTTC
CASSRFGTTVYGYTF
>TRBD1|TRBJ2-3|few|TRBV7-3
TGTGCCAGCAGCTTATCCTCTTCGGGACAGGGTAGGCAGTATTTT
CASSLSSSGQGRQYF
>TRBD1|TRBJ2-7|-|TRBV7-2
TGTGCCAGCAGCTTGCTAGGGACAGGGACCACCCACGAGCAGTACTTC
CASSLLGTGTTHEQYF
>-|TRBJ1-3|-|TRBV5-1
TGCGCCAGCAAAGGAGGCAGCTCTGGAAACACCATATATTTT
CASKGGSSGNTIYF
>-|TRBJ1-5|once|TRBV28
TGTGCCAGCAGGCGGGGGGTGGGTCAGCCCCAGCATTTT
CASRRGVGQPQHF
>TRBD1|TRBJ1-4|-|TRBV5-1
TGCGCCAGCAGCCCGTCGGGACAGGGGGGCGAAAAACTGTTTTTT
CASSPSGQGGEKLFF
>-|TRBJ2-2|-|TRBV12-2
TGTGCAAGTCGCTTCCCCCTGGGGGCCACCGGGGAGCTGTTTTTT
CASRFPLGATGELFF
>TRBD1|TRBJ1-5|-|TRBV12-3/TRBV12-4
TGTGCCAGCAGGACAGGGTTGAATCAGCCCCAGCATTTT
CASRTGLNQPQHF
>TRBD2|TRBJ2-1|-|TRBV18
TGTGCCAGCTCACCCCAGACTGCAGCGGGAGGGTGGGGTGAGCAGTTCTTC
CASSPQTAAGGWGEQFF
>-|TRBJ1-3|-|TRBV7-2
TGTGCCAGCAGCTTAGTTGTCTCGGGAAACACCATATATTTT
CASSLVVSGNTIYF
>TRBD1|TRBJ1-5|-|TRBV6-5
TGTGCCAGCAGTTACGTACAGGGGAATCAGCCCCAGCATTTT
CASSYVQGNQPQHF
>TRBD1|TRBJ2-7|-|TRBV4-3
TGCGCCAGCAGCCTAGGGACAGCCTACGAGCAGTACTTC
CASSLGTAYEQYF
>TRBD1|TRBJ2-7|-|TRBV18
TGTGCCAGCTCACTTCCCGGGACAGGGAAGGCCTACGAGCAGTACTTC
CASSLPGTGKAYEQYF
>TRBD1|TRBJ1-2|-|TRBV27
TGTGCCAGCAGGCCCGGGACAGGGGATGGGGCGGGAGGCTACACCTTC
CASRPGTGDGAGGYTF
>-|TRBJ1-2|-|TRBV5-1
TGCGCCAGCAGCTTGCCTGGGGGGGATGGCTACACCTTC
CASSLPGGDGYTF
>TRBD1|TRBJ2-2|-|TRBV4-1
TGCGCCAGCAGCCATTTCCCGGGACAGAAACGATCTGGGGAGCTGTTTTTT
CASSHFPGQKRSGELFF
>-|TRBJ2-3|-|TRBV24-1
TGTGCCACCAGAGGGGGAGATACGCAGTATTTT
CATRGGDTQYF
>TRBD1|TRBJ1-1|-|TRBV7-8
TGTGCCAGCAGGCCTGGGGACAGGGTAGGTGAAGCTTTCTTT
CASRPGDRVGEAFF
>-|TRBJ1-3|-|TRBV5-1
TGCGCCAGCAGCACTATAGGAGTCCCTGGAAACACCATATATTTT
CASSTIGVPGNTIYF
>-|TRBJ2-3|-|TRBV5-1
TGCGCCAGCAGCTTGTCGGCAGGGTCGGTGGATACGCAGTATTTT
CASSLSAGSVDTQYF
>-|TRBJ1-5|-|TRBV11-2
TGTGCCAGCAGCTTAGCAGGGTTGGGCAATCAGCCCCAGCATTTT
CASSLAGLGNQPQHF